The 2 T cell receptor beta chains below all came from one sample that was sequenced in a study of blood T cell repertoires in COVID-19. Profiling relied on immunoSEQ multiplex PCR, and the TCRdb table lists in-frame clones only, not all of them. The sample lists around 230,000 clones; 83% were seen once. The sequenced sample consisted of peripheral blood. The receptors stem from a woman in her thirties or forties with active or convalescent COVID-19.

The V and J genes are TRBV4-1 and TRBJ1-5; tentative D call: TRBD1 (6 bases). CDR1 is MGHRA and CDR2 is YSYEKL in the germline V gene. Trimming removed 0 bases at V and 5 bases at J, with 11 bases between. The CDR3 sequence is 15 residues long. CDR3 protein: CASSQEQGPYQPQHF. The CDR3, as DNA: TGCGCCAGCAGCCAAGAACAGGGCCCGTATCAGCCCCAGCATTTT.

This CDR3 is CASSFRNTEAFF. The CDR3 bases are TGTGCCAGCAGTTTCCGGAACACTGAAGCTTTCTTT. The chain is built from TRBV12-3 or TRBV12-4 and TRBJ1-1; D is unclear. Trimming stripped 3 bases from V and 1 base from J, with 3 bases between. This CDR3 contains 12 residues.